This T cell receptor (beta chain) appears in the sequencing data of a study of blood T cells in healthy people across ages. Study-wide points: Across the age range, TCR beta diversity per million T cells fell in a roughly linear way. Samples with more naive T cells showed higher observed beta diversity.

With regard to this clonotype: As yet, its antigen is unknown.

CDR3 size: 13 residues. Looked up from germline, CDR1 is MNHEY and CDR2 is SMNVEV (reference sequence). V gave up 7 bases and J gave up 5 bases, with 12 bases separating them. Combining a sample-barcoded 5' primer with a J-beta primer mix, a second PCR ran for 7 to 11 cycles. MiXCR, applied by TCRdb to the 5' RACE reads, yields one record per CDR3 protein. This table has roughly 1.4 million distinct CDR3 sequences, around 59% appearing once. This rearrangement joins TRBV27 to TRBJ2-1, with D uncertain. This TCR was sampled from a man aged 18 to 30 in good health. The sequencing input was blood. The CDR3 here is CASTSLAHNEQFF. The CDR3 nucleotides are TGTGCCAGCACCTCGTTGGCCCACAATGAGCAGTTCTTC.